This TCR beta chain was sequenced during a study of T cells in Graves' hyperthyroidism and ophthalmopathy. Broader study findings: Ophthalmopathy prediction by the model preceded onset by a median about 6 months. Blood samples included most of the expanded thyroid clonotypes exceeding 0.001.

The CDR3 has 15 residues. The V end was cut by 7 bases, the J end by 0 bases, with 12 bases between. CDR1 and CDR2 from the germline V gene are LNHDA and SQIVND (reference sequence). This clonotype was seen a handful of times. No antigen is known for it. TCR beta CDR3 regions were amplified from RNA transcripts. Primed by the HTBI set, a first-round RT-PCR was run on the TCR CDR3. TCRdb reprocessed the multiplex PCR reads with MiXCR, giving one entry per CDR3 protein. The sample contains under 400,000 distinct CDR3 sequences, 16% of which appear only once. The TCR sequence derives from a man aged 30 to 45 with Graves' hyperthyroidism. The chain uses TRBV19 and TRBJ1-4; the D gene is possibly TRBD1 (5 bases). The sample taken for sequencing was blood. The CDR3 DNA reads TGTGCCAGTAACCAAGGGACGGCAACTAATGAAAAACTGTTTTTT. Translating gives CASNQGTATNEKLFF.